One TCR beta chain is described in this entry. Its target antigen remains unknown. These data belong to a study of T cells expressing NK-cell markers (TCRdb year 2020). For the wider study: In sorted CD3+CD56+NKG2C+, CD3+CD56+NKG2C- and CD3+CD56-NKG2C+ T-cell subsets from eight donors, TCR beta-chain repertoires were profiled. Seven of the eight sequenced donors were HCMV-seropositive and one was HCMV-seronegative. All eight donors whose samples were sequenced were randomly selected healthy volunteers, three of them men and five women. The libraries were sequenced on Illumina HiSeq 2000/2500, MiSeq or NextSeq, producing 2 x 150 bp reads. The paper as a whole reports these results and caveats: It remained unclear whether the expanded NKG2C-expressing T cell clones were specific for HCMV antigens. Those dominant clonotypes were again the most abundant among CD3+CD56-NKG2C+ cells in a few donors, at roughly 25-65%. For five or six donors, the dominant CD3+CD56+NKG2C+ clonotypes were among the top 10 CD8+ clonotypes and accounted for about 1.0-7.0% of CD8+ T cells.

HCMV-specific IgG was detected in serum with a commercial ELISA kit to determine HCMV serostatus. Ficoll density gradient centrifugation was used to isolate peripheral blood mononuclear cells from blood. The instrument given in TCRdb is Illumina HiSeq 2000. TCR beta cDNA libraries were prepared using 5'RACE template switching, which introduced a universal primer site and unique molecular identifiers. Synthesis of cDNA was primed from the TCR beta constant segment and was followed by two consecutive PCR amplification steps. Per the original workflow: Reads were demultiplexed and grouped by UMI with MIGEC, and clonotypes were assembled and quantified with MiTCR. To exclude erroneous sequences, only TCR cDNA sequences supported by at least two reads were retained. The tcR package was used for downstream repertoire analysis, and clonotypes were matched between fractions using CDR3 nucleotide sequence together with V segment. Antigen specificity was annotated against VDJdb with VDJmatch, allowing one amino acid substitution in CDR3. Based on TCRdb reprocessing of the reads, there is one entry per CDR3 protein sequence, and DNA is missing. The V and J calls were determined by TCRdb, not by the authors. The table for this sample records fewer than 400,000 distinct CDR3 sequences. Roughly 5.5% of the sample belongs to the ten largest clones.

Taken from the germline V gene (reference sequence), the CDR1 and CDR2 loops are LNHDA and SQIVND. The CDR3, from cysteine to phenylalanine, totals 16 residues. DNA is not recorded here. This sequence was found in a man between 18 and 69 years old in good health. Source material: blood T cells: a sorted CD56 or NKG2C T cell subset, CD4+ or CD8+ T cells, or bulk PBMC T cells (not recorded which). The chain was built from TRBV19 and TRBJ2-1; TCRdb lists TRBD1, though no DNA is available to test this call. This receptor has the CDR3 CASSIGRGHSYNEQFF.